The source of this T cell receptor beta chain is a study of blood T cell repertoires in COVID-19. For the study at large: There were acute and convalescent COVID-19 samples, and they came from the United States, Italy and Spain.

Assay: immunoSEQ multiplex PCR; the TCRdb copy retains only in-frame clones and omits some. The sample consists of about 220,000 clones, 75% to 85% of them appearing once. The Seattle patients joined while their infection was active and were tracked longitudinally afterward. The CDR3 consists of 14 residues. J was trimmed by 5 bases and V by 4 bases; bases with no gene match: 6. Germline V gene lookup returns CDR1 SGDLS and CDR2 YYNGEE. The rearrangement uses TRBV9 and TRBJ2-1; 7 positions agree with TRBD2. This TCR was recovered from a woman between 65 and 79 years old with COVID-19, enrolled during active disease. The specimen sequenced was peripheral blood. CDR3 nucleotides: TGTGCCAGCAGCCGGGAGGTGAGGGACAATGAGCAGTTCTTC. Amino acid sequence: CASSREVRDNEQFF. Using reference TRBV9 and TRBJ2-1 for the parts outside the CDR3, the full variable domain is DSGVTQTPKHLITATGQRVTLRCSPRSGDLSVYWYQQSLDQGLQFLIQYYNGEERAKGNILERFSAQQFPDLHSELNLSSLELGDSALYFCASSREVRDNEQFFGPGTRLTVL.